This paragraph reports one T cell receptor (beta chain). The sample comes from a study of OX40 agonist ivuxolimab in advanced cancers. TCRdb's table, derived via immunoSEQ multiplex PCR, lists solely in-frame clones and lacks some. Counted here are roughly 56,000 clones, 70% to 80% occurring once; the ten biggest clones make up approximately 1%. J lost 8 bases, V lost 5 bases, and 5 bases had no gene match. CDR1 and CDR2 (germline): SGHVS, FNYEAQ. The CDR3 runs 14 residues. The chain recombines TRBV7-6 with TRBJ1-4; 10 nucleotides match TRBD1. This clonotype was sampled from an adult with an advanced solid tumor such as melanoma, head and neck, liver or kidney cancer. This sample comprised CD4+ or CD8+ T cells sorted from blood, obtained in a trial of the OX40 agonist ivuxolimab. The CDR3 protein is CASSRTGGDEKLFF. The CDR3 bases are TGTGCCAGCAGCCGGACAGGGGGTGACGAAAAACTGTTTTTT.